These 30 T cell receptor beta chains were sequenced from one sample in a study of tumor-infiltrating lymphocytes in primary liver carcinoma. Co-extraction of both nucleic acids (RNA and DNA) used about 17-31 mg of unsorted bulk tissue. Total RNA amounting to 450 to 500 ng was the source from which TCR beta cDNA was made with a constant-region primer. Libraries for TCR beta were built through three nested multiplex PCR rounds, which together made up a slightly modified ARM-PCR procedure. TRBV1-TRBV30 forward and Cbeta reverse primers drove the first two roughly 10-cycle rounds. In TCRdb, the multiplex PCR reads were re-called with MiXCR into one record per CDR3 protein. The data contain about 96,000 distinct CDR3 sequences, around 68% of them singletons. The sample comprised tumor-adjacent normal liver tissue. The origin of the receptors is a man aged 35-49 years with primary liver carcinoma and hepatitis B virus infection.

The chain employs TRBV6-1 and TRBJ2-3; the D gene is possibly TRBD1 (8 bases). CDR3 size: 22 residues. Trimming cost V 6 bases and J 4 bases, with 38 bases left between them. The V gene's germline CDR1 is MNHNS and CDR2 SASEGT. For the CDR3, the DNA is TGTGCCAGCAGCCCGGACAGGGTCCGTTGGGGTTCGGGGGGAGTTCGGGCAGATACGCAGTATTTT. This codes for CASSPDRVRWGSGGVRADTQYF.

As concerns this clonotype: Germline is not matched at one junction end, which may reflect a read error. This chain uses TRBV4-1 with TRBJ2-2; D is ambiguous. The CDR3 consists of 14 residues. Per germline, CDR1 MGHRA and CDR2 YSYEKL. This CDR3 is CVSSQNGNTGELFF. CDR3 coding DNA: TGCGTCAGCAGCCAGAACGGGAACACCGGGGAGCTGTTTTTT.

In its sample, this clonotype was seen a few times. It may be a read error: a sequence one base away is much more abundant. The chain uses TRBV28 and TRBJ2-2; tentatively, D is TRBD1 (6 bases). Germline lookup yields CDR1 MDHEN and CDR2 SYDVKM. The V and J ends lost 10 bases and 2 bases respectively, with 14 bases between them. The CDR3 spans 14 residues. The CDR3 region has the DNA TGTGCCACATGGTCAGGGGCCAACACCGGGGAGCTGTTTTTT. Translating it yields CATWSGANTGELFF.

The chain carries TRBV12-3 or TRBV12-4 and TRBJ2-7; 10 bases are a match to TRBD1. V trimming: 6 bases; J trimming: 2 bases; junction bases outside the gene matches: 7. The CDR3 is 15 amino acids. CDR3 sequence: CASSSPGQGPYEQYF. CDR3 DNA: TGTGCCAGCAGCTCCCCGGGACAGGGGCCCTACGAGCAGTACTTC.

Note on this clonotype: Since a much larger clone is just one base distant, this may be a read error. The genes are TRBV6-5 and TRBJ2-5; TRBD1 aligns across 8 bases. Germline values: CDR1 MNHEY, CDR2 SVGAGI. This CDR3 is built from 15 residues. The ends lost 5 bases at V and 5 bases at J; junction bases unmatched: 10. The CDR3 coding sequence is TGTGCCAGCAGTGATTCAGGGGGCGGGGTGGAGACCCAGTACTTC. This sequence encodes CASSDSGGGVETQYF.

On this clonotype: One base away lies a much larger clone, so this may be a sequencing read error. The chain employs TRBV29-1 and TRBJ2-7; 12 positions agree with TRBD1. Germline CDR1 is SQVTM and CDR2 is ANQGSEA. The CDR3 is 16 amino acids. The DNA of the CDR3 is TGCGGCGTTGCCCAGACGCCCGGGACAGGGGGCGTCGAGCAGTACTTC. It translates to CGVAQTPGTGGVEQYF.

The genes are TRBV11-2 and TRBJ1-2; no firm D call. Germline-derived CDR1 and CDR2 are SGHAT and FQNNGV. V was pared by 7 bases and J by 4 bases, with 13 bases between. This CDR3 is 13 amino acids long. The chain's CDR3 is CASIVTWGYGYTF. CDR3 coding DNA: TGTGCCAGCATCGTAACATGGGGCTATGGCTACACCTTC.

Turning to this clonotype: A much larger clone lies a single base off, so this may be a read error. The conserved phenylalanine or tryptophan is not found at the CDR3 terminus, so this likely reflects a read error. CDR3 bases: TGTGCCAGCAGCTTGGAAGGCGGGATACATACCGAGCAGTACTAC. It translates to CASSLEGGIHTEQYY. The chain couples TRBV5-5 to TRBJ2-7; D possibly corresponds to TRBD2 (6 bases). The CDR3 covers 15 residues. Germline CDR1 and CDR2: SGHKS and YYEKEE (reference sequence). With 0 bases removed from V and 6 bases from J, the gap between germline ends came to 16 bases.

This clonotype appeared many times. The CDR3 is CASSELDRGRRETQYF. The CDR3 nucleotides are TGCGCCAGCAGTGAGTTAGACAGGGGGCGAAGAGAGACCCAGTACTTC. The rearrangement links TRBV10-2 to TRBJ2-5; TRBD1 matches 10 bases. Trimming at V came to 1 base and at J to 4 bases, leaving 6 bases not matched to a gene. Germline assignment: CDR1 WSHSY and CDR2 SAAADI. The CDR3 is 16 residues long.

Details on this clonotype: Relative to the germline gene, one junction end is altered; a read error may explain this. The chain has TRBV29-1 and TRBJ2-2; 7 nucleotides align to TRBD1. Germline V gives CDR1 SQVTM, CDR2 ANQGSEA. CDR3 size: 10 residues. The CDR3 here is CSVGQGEPVF. For the CDR3, the DNA is TGCAGCGTGGGGCAGGGGGAACCGGTTTTT.

V usage is TRBV2 and J usage is TRBJ2-1; tentatively, D is TRBD2 (5 bases). Germline assignment: CDR1 SNHLY and CDR2 FYNNEI. V lost 5 bases to trimming and J lost 9 bases, with 11 bases between them. This CDR3 spans 12 amino acids. The chain's CDR3 is CASSFRTLEQFF. The CDR3 coding sequence is TGTGCCAGCAGTTTCCGGACTCTTGAGCAGTTCTTC.

V is TRBV28 and J is TRBJ2-1; TRBD1 is a possible D gene (6 bases). The CDR3 runs 17 residues. The germline V gene encodes CDR1 MDHEN and CDR2 SYDVKM. The V gene lost 6 bases and the J gene lost 7 bases, with 25 bases spanning the gap. This chain's CDR3 is CASSTSFGRGNHNEQFF. The CDR3 DNA is TGTGCCAGCAGCACCTCTTTCGGAAGGGGGAACCATAATGAGCAGTTCTTC.

This clonotype was counted only a few times. A much more abundant neighbour one base away suggests this may be a read error. CDR3 amino acids: CASSLMGTGELFF. The CDR3 coding sequence is TGTGCCAGCAGTCTTATGGGGACCGGGGAGCTGTTTTTT. The chain is built from TRBV12-3 or TRBV12-4 and TRBJ2-2, with D unclear. CDR3 size: 13 residues. Deletions cut 5 bases from V and 5 bases from J, with 9 bases between.

Notes on this clonotype: Being one base from a much bigger clone, this may be a read error. CDR3 sequence (DNA): TGTGCCAGCACCGAGGCGGGTTTTTGTGAAGATACGCAGTATTTT. Amino acids: CASTEAGFCEDTQYF. The V and J genes are TRBV5-6 and TRBJ2-3; possibly TRBD2 for D (5 bases). The CDR3 totals 15 residues. Looked up from germline, CDR1 is SGHDT and CDR2 is YYEEEE. V lost 6 bases and J 5 bases, leaving 19 bases between the germline ends.

This chain links TRBV28 with TRBJ2-5; 7 positions match TRBD1. This CDR3 is built from 15 residues. Germline CDR1 is MDHEN and CDR2 is SYDVKM. The trim removed 5 bases at V and 2 bases at J, leaving 8 bases unmatched. The CDR3 region has the DNA TGTGCCAGCAGTACGATAGGACAGGCTCAAGAGACCCAGTACTTC. Protein: CASSTIGQAQETQYF.

Turning to this clonotype: Given the absence of the conserved phenylalanine or tryptophan at the CDR3 end, a read error is likely. The chain has TRBV7-8 and TRBJ1-1; D is unresolved. Trimming cost V 11 bases and J 3 bases, with 16 bases left between them. The V gene's germline CDR1 is SGHVS and CDR2 FQNEAQ. This CDR3 is 13 amino acids long. CDR3 sequence: CACSLSGDTEAFI. The DNA for the CDR3 is TGTGCCTGTAGTCTTAGCGGTGACACTGAAGCTTTCATT.

Concerning this clonotype itself: Mismatch with germline at one junction end may stem from a read error. The rearrangement joins TRBV11-2 to TRBJ2-3; either TRBD1 or TRBD2 may supply D (5 bases each). CDR1 and CDR2 from the germline V gene are SGHAT and FQNNGV. This CDR3 is 16 amino acids long. The CDR3 protein is CASTSSGTGSTDMQYF. In nucleotides, the CDR3 is TGTGCCAGCACCTCATCCGGGACGGGGAGCACAGATATGCAGTATTTT.

The chain combines TRBV11-2 with TRBJ1-1, with 7 bases fitting TRBD1. Germline lookup yields CDR1 SGHAT and CDR2 FQNNGV. V trimming: 9 bases; J trimming: 3 bases; junction bases outside the gene matches: 22. The CDR3 has 18 residues. The DNA for the CDR3 is TGTGCCAGTAGCCAGGGGGGCAGGGGGGCGGCTAGCGACACTGAAGCTTTCTTT. Its protein product is CASSQGGRGAASDTEAFF.

As regards this clonotype: The junction departs from germline at one end; a sequencing error may be responsible. As DNA, the CDR3 is TGCGCCAGCAGCCTTAGGGACACCGGGGAGCTGTTATTT. Amino acids: CASSLRDTGELLF. The rearrangement joins TRBV4-1 to TRBJ2-2; D perhaps matches TRBD1 (6 bases). This CDR3 is 13 amino acids long. CDR1 is MGHRA, CDR2 YSYEKL, per germline.

Regarding this clonotype: A much larger clone lies a single base off, so this may be a read error. The rearrangement joins TRBV10-3 to TRBJ1-2; D is undetermined. Germline lookup yields CDR1 ENHRY and CDR2 SYGVKD. The CDR3 spans 13 residues. The CDR3 DNA reads as TGTGCCATCAGTGAGGTACGCGGTGGTGGCTACATCTTC. This gives the protein CAISEVRGGGYIF.

In regard to this clonotype: A junction boundary mismatches the germline segment, possibly from a read error. The genes are TRBV6-5 and TRBJ2-1; D is ambiguous. The CDR3 consists of 16 residues. Germline loops: CDR1 MNHEY, CDR2 SVGAGI. CDR3: CASSSRAGVGYNEQLF. The CDR3 DNA reads TGTGCCAGCAGTTCCCGAGCTGGAGTAGGGTACAATGAGCAGCTCTTC.

The chain joins TRBV2 to TRBJ2-6; D remains unclear. Germline lookup yields CDR1 SNHLY and CDR2 FYNNEI. The CDR3 extends over 14 amino acids. V lost 8 bases and J 1 base, leaving 9 bases between the germline ends. CDR3 loop: CASHKESGANVLTF. The CDR3 nucleotides read TGTGCCAGCCATAAGGAGTCTGGGGCCAACGTCCTGACTTTC.

A note on this clonotype: One end of the junction varies from germline; a read error may be responsible. The V gene is TRBV5-5, the J gene TRBJ1-2; no definite D call. Germline CDR1 reads SGHKS; CDR2 reads YYEKEE (reference sequence). The CDR3 consists of 14 residues. The chain's CDR3 is CTSSLGGANYGYTF. The CDR3 DNA sequence: TGTACCAGCAGCTTGGGAGGCGCGAACTATGGCTACACCTTC.

On this clonotype itself: This may stem from a read error, because a much larger clone lies one nucleotide away. The chain carries TRBV5-5 and TRBJ2-7; 8 bases are shared with TRBD1. The CDR3 is made up of 13 amino acids. Germline values: CDR1 SGHKS, CDR2 YYEKEE (reference sequence). Here the CDR3 reads CARSLTGVNEQYF. The DNA of the CDR3 is TGTGCCAGGAGCTTGACAGGGGTGAACGAGCAGTACTTC.

As regards this clonotype: Just one base apart from a much larger clone, this may be a read error. The chain carries TRBV28 and TRBJ1-1; D not resolved. The CDR3 extends over 11 amino acids. V shed 8 bases and J shed 9 bases, with 13 bases lying between them. Per germline, CDR1 MDHEN and CDR2 SYDVKM. The CDR3 region is CASGLKLKAFF. CDR3 bases: TGTGCCAGCGGTCTAAAACTAAAAGCTTTCTTT. Using reference TRBV28 and TRBJ1-1 for the parts outside the CDR3, the full variable domain is DVKVTQSSRYLVKRTGEKVFLECVQDMDHENMFWYRQDPGLGLRLIYFSYDVKMKEKGDIPEGYSVSREKKERFSLILESASTNQTSMYLCASGLKLKAFFGQGTRLTVV.

The rearrangement joins TRBV11-2 to TRBJ2-7; weak D call: TRBD2 (5 bases). The CDR3 is 13 amino acids. With 8 bases removed from V and 2 bases from J, the gap between germline ends came to 13 bases. Germline V gives CDR1 SGHAT, CDR2 FQNNGV. In nucleotides, the CDR3 is TGTGCCAGCCAACGGGGTCCCACCTACGAGCAGTACTTC. This translates into CASQRGPTYEQYF.

V gene TRBV19 combines with J gene TRBJ2-7; the D gene is possibly TRBD1 (6 bases). The ends were cut back, 4 bases at V and 3 bases at J, with 16 bases in the middle. The CDR3 runs 15 residues. CDR1 LNHDA and CDR2 SQIVND come from the germline V gene (reference sequence). This CDR3 reads CASSTRGLRDYEQYF. DNA of the CDR3: TGTGCCAGTAGTACCAGGGGCCTCCGGGACTACGAGCAGTACTTC. The full variable domain, its missing parts supplied by reference TRBV19 and TRBJ2-7, is DGGITQSPKYLFRKEGQNVTLSCEQNLNHDAMYWYRQDPGQGLRLIYYSQIVNDFQKGDIAEGYSVSREKKESFPLTVTSAQKNPTAFYLCASSTRGLRDYEQYFGPGTRLTVT.

This clonotype was detected many times. The rearrangement uses TRBV12-3 or TRBV12-4 and TRBJ1-4; no clear D. Trimming left V 6 bases short and J 3 bases short, with 5 bases between. CDR3 length equals 12 residues. This chain's CDR3 is CASRASNEKLFF. The CDR3 DNA follows: TGTGCCAGCAGAGCCTCTAATGAAAAACTGTTTTTT.

CDR3 residues: CASSPRTSGVNEQFF. CDR3 bases: TGTGCCAGCAGCCCTAGGACTAGCGGAGTCAATGAGCAGTTCTTC. The rearrangement uses TRBV7-9 and TRBJ2-1, with 10 bases that match TRBD2. Germline values: CDR1 SEHNR, CDR2 FQNEAQ (reference sequence). V trimming: 5 bases; J trimming: 6 bases; junction bases outside the gene matches: 7. CDR3 length: 15 residues.

This clonotype was detected ten times or more. CDR3 amino acids: CSGGTSGYEQYF. CDR3 bases: TGCAGCGGAGGGACTAGCGGCTACGAGCAGTACTTC. The chain combines TRBV29-1 with TRBJ2-7; 11 positions match TRBD2. Germline V gene sequence: CDR1 SQVTM, CDR2 ANQGSEA. The CDR3 runs to 12 residues. J lost 3 bases, V lost 7 bases, and 2 bases had no gene match.